The entry below describes one TCR beta chain. The CDR3 contains 15 residues. CDR1 and CDR2 from the germline V gene are MNHNY and SVGAGI (reference sequence). This sample stems from a study of T cells expressing NK-cell markers. TCRdb processed the 5' RACE reads again and assigns one entry to each CDR3 protein, with no DNA. The table lists a few hundred thousand distinct CDR3 sequences. The sequenced sample was blood T cells: a sorted CD56 or NKG2C T cell subset, CD4+ or CD8+ T cells, or bulk PBMC T cells (not recorded which). This receptor was taken from a woman in her forties or fifties in good health. The chain employs TRBV6-6 and TRBJ2-6; checking the TCRdb D call of TRBD2 is not possible without DNA. CDR3 protein: CASSIEGPGANVLTF.